Shown below are 9 T cell receptor beta chains from a single sample sequenced in a study of human T cells and chemical hapten exposure. TCRdb independently ran MiXCR on the RACE reads; one entry per CDR3 protein. The sample shows nearly 80,000 distinct CDR3 sequences, about 9.4% of them seen only once. Time point given: patch test 1, 2 weeks after DPC sensitization. Treatment specified: therapeutic diphenylcyclopropenone sensitization with weekly scalp DPC. Sample: whole blood, taken in connection with sensitization to the hapten diphenylcyclopropenone (DPC). The receptors come from a woman in her fifties or sixties with alopecia areata. Some clones in this sample may be carry-over from other donors' samples.

The table lists this clonotype with many counts. This chain links TRBV4-3 with TRBJ2-7; no definite D call. The CDR3 length is 14 residues. V was trimmed by 0 bases and J by 3 bases, leaving 9 bases between them. CDR1 LGHNA and CDR2 YSLEER come from the germline V gene. The DNA of the CDR3 is TGCGCCAGCAGCCAAGAGTTAGGCAGCTACGAGCAGTACTTC. It encodes CASSQELGSYEQYF.

This clonotype was recorded a few times. The V call is TRBV7-2, the J call TRBJ2-5; D remains ambiguous. The CDR3 has 15 amino acids. Germline CDR1 is SGHTA and CDR2 is FQGNSA. With 5 bases removed from V and 1 base from J, the gap between germline ends came to 14 bases. For the CDR3, the DNA is TGTGCCAGCAGCCTTGAACTCCTGTCCCAAGAGACCCAGTACTTC. Translating gives CASSLELLSQETQYF.

The rearrangement uses TRBV5-1 and TRBJ1-2; the D is unclear. The V gene's germline CDR1 is SGHRS and CDR2 YFSETQ. The CDR3 extends over 13 amino acids. Trimming stripped 0 bases from V and 5 bases from J, with 8 bases between. The CDR3 loop reads CASSLGLVYGYTF. CDR3 in DNA: TGCGCCAGCAGCTTGGGCCTTGTATATGGCTACACCTTC. The full variable domain, completed using reference TRBV5-1 and TRBJ1-2, is KAGVTQTPRYLIKTRGQQVTLSCSPISGHRSVSWYQQTPGQGLQFLFEYFSETQRNKGNFPGRFSGRQFSNSRSEMNVSTLELGDSALYLCASSLGLVYGYTFGSGTRLTVV.

This clonotype has more than one count but fewer than ten. The rearrangement joins TRBV12-3 or TRBV12-4 to TRBJ1-6; D not resolved. V lost 2 bases to trimming and J lost 8 bases, with 10 bases between them. CDR3 size: 14 residues. The CDR3 nucleotides are TGTGCCAGCAGTTTAATAGGGTGGGATTCACCCCTCCACTTT. Translated: CASSLIGWDSPLHF.

The chain links TRBV28 to TRBJ1-5; D call uncertain. Trimming removed 2 bases at V and 2 bases at J, with 7 bases between. The germline gives CDR1 MDHEN, CDR2 SYDVKM. This CDR3 is 14 amino acids long. CDR3 amino acids: CASSLLGGNQPQHF. The CDR3 DNA reads as TGTGCCAGCAGTTTACTTGGGGGCAATCAGCCCCAGCATTTT.

This clonotype was recorded at least ten times. V and J are TRBV29-1 and TRBJ2-1; the D gene is possibly TRBD2 (5 bases). Deletions cut 6 bases from V and 3 bases from J, with 9 bases between. The CDR3 consists of 12 residues. Germline lookup yields CDR1 SQVTM and CDR2 ANQGSEA. DNA for the CDR3: TGCAGCGTCCCGGGGATCTACAATGAGCAGTTCTTC. Its translation: CSVPGIYNEQFF.

At least ten counts were recorded for this clonotype. The V gene is TRBV28, the J gene TRBJ2-1; D may be TRBD1 or TRBD2 (5 bases each). This CDR3 region has 12 residues. V shed 4 bases and J shed 15 bases, with 16 bases lying between them. CDR1 is MDHEN and CDR2 is SYDVKM in the germline V gene. CDR3 residues: CASSSGLVGTFF. In nucleotides, the CDR3 is TGTGCCAGCAGTTCCGGACTTGTGGGGACGTTCTTC.

This clonotype was found a few times. The chain recombines TRBV7-2 with TRBJ2-1; D is undetermined. V lost 0 bases and J lost 7, with 7 bases in between. The CDR3 is 13 residues long. CDR1 is SGHTA and CDR2 is FQGNSA in the germline V gene. The CDR3 spells CASSLAGRNEQFF. CDR3 nucleotide sequence: TGTGCCAGCAGCTTAGCGGGAAGGAATGAGCAGTTCTTC.

This clonotype was observed a few times. The chain couples TRBV18 to TRBJ1-4; TRBD1 aligns across 9 bases. There are 15 residues in the CDR3. Germline CDR1 is KGHSH and CDR2 is LQKENI. The trim removed 3 bases at V and 4 bases at J, leaving 3 bases unmatched. CDR3 in DNA: TGTGCCAGCTCACCTGGGACAGGGAATAATGAAAAACTGTTTTTT. Protein sequence: CASSPGTGNNEKLFF.